This T cell receptor beta chain was retrieved from a study of vaccination effects on CD4 cells after COVID-19. Method: immunoSEQ multiplex PCR; TCRdb's copy keeps in-frame clones and lacks some. Of 35,000 to 55,000 clones in the sample, 60% to 75% were seen once. This CDR3 comprises 13 residues. In germline, CDR1 is GTSNPN, CDR2 SVGIG (reference sequence). V gave up 2 bases and J gave up 10 bases, with 12 bases separating them. Before sequencing, viral peptide pools were used by the ViraFEST assay to expand antigen-specific CD4+ T cells. Following an approximately eleven-day culture, CD4+ T cells were purified. From March to December 2020, the person had a SARS-CoV-2 infection that was confirmed by PCR. This clone has a handful of counts. Its target is unknown.

The J gene is TRBJ1-6, the V gene TRBV30; D is undetermined. The sample consisted of CD4+ T cells from PBMCs cultured with a peptide pool, taken before COVID-19 vaccination. The sequence derives from a human donor who had a prior SARS-CoV-2 infection. CDR3 amino acids: CAWSLRDLSPLHF. As DNA, the CDR3 is TGTGCCTGGAGTTTGAGGGATCTGTCACCCCTCCACTTT.